This TCR beta chain was sequenced in a study of Ad26.COV2.S vaccination and SARS-CoV-2 variants (dated by TCRdb to the early 2020s). Context from the whole study: Vaccine-arm donors were drawn from COV1001, a multicentre, randomized, double-blind, placebo-controlled phase I-IIa trial of Ad26.COV2.S in healthy adults. The specificity and breadth of SARS-CoV-2-reactive T cell receptors after Ad26.COV2.S vaccination were assessed by TCRbeta repertoire sequencing. Participants in the trial were split at random into five groups of five each, receiving low-dose or high-dose Ad26.COV2.S once or twice, or else placebo on both occasions. Investigators did not know the trial group allocation while performing experiments and assessing outcomes. A total of some 30 samples were included in the TCR-sequenced set, comprising 19 Ad26.COV2.S vaccine recipients, 5 placebo recipients and 8 SARS-CoV-2 convalescent individuals. Ad26.COV2.S was administered intramuscularly at 5 x 10^10 or 1 x 10^11 viral particles, either as a single shot or as two shots given 56 days apart.

The immunoSEQ Assay was used to sequence TCRbeta CDR3 regions. After extraction, genomic DNA underwent amplification by bias-controlled multiplex PCR, followed by high-throughput sequencing. The paper's processing steps were these. To quantify the absolute abundance of every unique TCRbeta CDR3 region, sequences were collapsed and filtered. T cell fraction was estimated by normalizing TCRbeta template counts to usable DNA, with usable DNA measured through amplification of reference genes found in all nucleated cells. Repertoire TCRs were annotated as SARS-CoV-2-specific by exact matching of V gene, CDR3 amino acid sequence and J gene to a known reactive TCR set. The reference SARS-CoV-2 TCR set was obtained from MIRA and was filtered for enrichment in COVID-19-positive ImmuneCODE repertoires, whereby public or cross-reactive TCRs were removed. Using the MIRA antigens, annotated TCRs were further analysed by specific ORF or by position within an ORF. Breadth was defined as the number of annotated unique rearrangements divided by the total number of unique productive rearrangements, and depth was defined as the summed frequency of the annotated unique rearrangements. Two-sided Wilcoxon rank-sum tests were used to compare TCR breadth between groups. Entries here come from immuneACCESS through TCRdb and include only in-frame sequences with V and J called. Some clones fail to appear in such tables; in the studies checked, an unresolved V gene covers under half of the shortfall, and the cause of the remainder is unknown. V and J calls and clone size come straight from that table; D and trimming were deduced from the DNA. The sample yields some 320,000 clones; 86% were counted once. 1.5% to 2% of the sample is taken by the ten largest.

V and J are trimmed by 4 bases and 6 bases, and the gene matches miss 2 bases of the junction. CDR3 length: 13 amino acids, cysteine to phenylalanine. Solely the CDR3 DNA is kept, with 39 bases framed from the first base. From a lookup of the germline V gene, CDR1 and CDR2 are KGHSH and LQKENI. Concerning this clone: It lacks a known antigen. No base qualities exist here, and no much larger clone lies one base off it.

What the treatment or condition label conveys for this sample: some 20 received Ad26.COV2.S at low or high dose, single or two shots; 5 received placebo; per-sample allocation not given. Repertoires of vaccine and placebo recipients were sequenced from samples collected on day 63 after the first injection. Cohort 1b enrolled fewer than 30 adults aged 18-55 years at a single site in Boston, USA, between 29 July and 7 August 2020. Ad26.COV2.S was a replication-incompetent adenovirus type 26 vector expressing a prefusion-stabilized SARS-CoV-2 spike protein from the original Wuhan strain. General findings and caveats noted by the study authors: Spike-specific TCR breadth was higher in Ad26.COV2.S recipients than in placebo recipients (P = 0.0014). Substantial breadth of spike-specific CD8+ and CD4+ T cell responses was reported after vaccination. Comparing responses between vaccine doses or regimens was not something the study was powered to do. Vaccine and placebo recipients had similar non-spike TCR breadth, a finding consistent with the vaccine containing only spike. The authors noted that the TCR breadth and depth analyses may have underestimated total T cell responses.

Material: peripheral blood, obtained in a trial of Ad26.COV2.S vaccine versus placebo. In this chain, TRBV18 is recombined with TRBJ2-1, with TRBD1 matching 8 junction bases. The TCR was taken from a person aged 18-60 years who received the Ad26.COV2.S COVID-19 vaccine or a placebo. The CDR3 loop reads CASSQDRGNEQFF. The nucleotides are TGTGCCAGCTCACAAGACAGGGGCAATGAGCAGTTCTTC.